This TCR beta chain was identified during a study of blood T cell repertoires in COVID-19. Across the whole study: Sources were T cells, B-cell-depleted T cells, or PBMCs; the material itself was cDNA or gDNA.

The CDR3 has 12 residues. Germline CDR1 is LGHDT and CDR2 is YNNKEL (reference sequence). Trimming took 1 base from V and 10 from J, leaving 10 bases between them. Per the study methods: The assay estimated nucleated cells by amplifying reference gene primers. Only in-frame clones appear in the TCRdb table, and some are missing; sequencing was by immunoSEQ multiplex PCR. V, J and clone size are those of that table, while D and trimming were read from the DNA. The table records 150,000 to 200,000 clones, about 84% of them present only once. Patients at the Seattle site were enrolled during active infection and followed longitudinally.

The sample taken for sequencing was peripheral blood. V and J are TRBV3-1 (or the pseudogene TRBV3-2) and TRBJ1-1; perhaps TRBD1 as D (5 bases). The sequence came from a person aged 70 to 85 with COVID-19, enrolled during active disease. The CDR3 nucleotides read TGTGCCAGCAGCCAAGTTCGGGGGGGAGCTTTCTTT. Translation: CASSQVRGGAFF.